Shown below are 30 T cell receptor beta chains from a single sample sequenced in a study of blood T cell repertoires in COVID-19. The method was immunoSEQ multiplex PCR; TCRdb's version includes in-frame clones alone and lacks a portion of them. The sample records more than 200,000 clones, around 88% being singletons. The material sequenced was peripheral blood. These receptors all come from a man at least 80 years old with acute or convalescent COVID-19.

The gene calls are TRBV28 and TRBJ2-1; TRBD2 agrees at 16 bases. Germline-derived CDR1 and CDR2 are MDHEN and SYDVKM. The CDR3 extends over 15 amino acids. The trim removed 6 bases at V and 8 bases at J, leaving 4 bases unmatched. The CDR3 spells CASRGTSGREDEQFF. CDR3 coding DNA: TGTGCCAGCAGGGGGACTAGCGGGAGGGAGGATGAGCAGTTCTTC.

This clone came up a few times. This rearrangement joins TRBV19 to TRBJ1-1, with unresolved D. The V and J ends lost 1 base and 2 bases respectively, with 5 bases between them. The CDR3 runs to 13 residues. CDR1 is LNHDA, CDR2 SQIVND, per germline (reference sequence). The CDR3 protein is CASSIAVNTEAFF. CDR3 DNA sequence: TGTGCCAGTAGTATAGCTGTTAACACTGAAGCTTTCTTT.

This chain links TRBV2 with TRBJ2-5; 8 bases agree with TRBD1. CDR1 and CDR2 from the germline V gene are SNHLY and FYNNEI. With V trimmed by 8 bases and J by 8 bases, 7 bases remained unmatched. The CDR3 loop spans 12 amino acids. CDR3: CASHDRGGTQYF. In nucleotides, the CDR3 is TGTGCCAGCCATGACAGGGGAGGCACCCAGTACTTC.

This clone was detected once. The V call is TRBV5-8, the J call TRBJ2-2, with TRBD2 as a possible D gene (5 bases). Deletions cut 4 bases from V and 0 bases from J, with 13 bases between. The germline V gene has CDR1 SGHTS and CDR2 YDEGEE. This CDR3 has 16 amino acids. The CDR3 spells CASSLGRGANTGELFF. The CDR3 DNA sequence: TGTGCCAGCAGCCTGGGCCGGGGAGCGAACACCGGGGAGCTGTTTTTT.

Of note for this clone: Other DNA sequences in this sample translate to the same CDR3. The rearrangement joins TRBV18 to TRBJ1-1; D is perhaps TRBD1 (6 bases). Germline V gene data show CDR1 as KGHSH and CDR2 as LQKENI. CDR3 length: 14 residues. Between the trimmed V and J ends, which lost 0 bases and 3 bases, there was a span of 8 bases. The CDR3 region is CASSPPRGYTEAFF. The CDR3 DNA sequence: TGTGCCAGCTCACCACCCAGGGGCTACACTGAAGCTTTCTTT.

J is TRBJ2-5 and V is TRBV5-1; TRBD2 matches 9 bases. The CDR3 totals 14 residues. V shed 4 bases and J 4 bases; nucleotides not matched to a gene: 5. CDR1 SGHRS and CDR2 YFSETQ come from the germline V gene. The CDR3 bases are TGCGCCAGCAGCGGGGTAGCGGGGGCAGAGACCCAGTACTTC. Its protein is CASSGVAGAETQYF.

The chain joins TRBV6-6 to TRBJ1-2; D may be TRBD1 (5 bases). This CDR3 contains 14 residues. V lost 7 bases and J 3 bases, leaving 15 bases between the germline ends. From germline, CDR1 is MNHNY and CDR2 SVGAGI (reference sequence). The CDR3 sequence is CASNNYRLYYGYTF. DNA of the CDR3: TGTGCCAGCAATAACTACAGGTTATACTATGGCTACACCTTC.

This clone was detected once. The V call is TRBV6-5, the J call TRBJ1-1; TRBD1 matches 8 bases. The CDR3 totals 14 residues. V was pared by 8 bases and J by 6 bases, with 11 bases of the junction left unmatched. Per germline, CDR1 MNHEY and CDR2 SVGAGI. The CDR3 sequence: CASGQGFGFAEAFF. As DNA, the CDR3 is TGTGCCAGCGGACAGGGCTTCGGGTTCGCTGAAGCTTTCTTT.

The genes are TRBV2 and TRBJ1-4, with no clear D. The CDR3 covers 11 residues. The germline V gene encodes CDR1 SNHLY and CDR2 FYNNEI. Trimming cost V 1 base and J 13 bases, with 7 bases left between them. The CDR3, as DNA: TGTGCCAGCAGTGAAGACGCGGGACTGTTTTTT. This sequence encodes CASSEDAGLFF.

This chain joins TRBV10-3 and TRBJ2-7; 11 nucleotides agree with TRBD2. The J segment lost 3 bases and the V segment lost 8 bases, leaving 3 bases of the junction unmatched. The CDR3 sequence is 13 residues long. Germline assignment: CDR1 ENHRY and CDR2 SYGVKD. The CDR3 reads CAIGGLADYEQYF. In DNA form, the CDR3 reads TGTGCCATCGGGGGACTAGCGGACTACGAGCAGTACTTC.

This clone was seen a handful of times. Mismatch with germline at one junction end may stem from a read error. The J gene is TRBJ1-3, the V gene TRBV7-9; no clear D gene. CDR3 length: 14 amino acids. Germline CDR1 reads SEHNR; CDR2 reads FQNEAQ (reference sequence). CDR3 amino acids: CASTLWSSGNTIYF. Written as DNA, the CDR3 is TGTGCCAGCACCTTATGGAGCTCTGGAAACACCATATATTTT.

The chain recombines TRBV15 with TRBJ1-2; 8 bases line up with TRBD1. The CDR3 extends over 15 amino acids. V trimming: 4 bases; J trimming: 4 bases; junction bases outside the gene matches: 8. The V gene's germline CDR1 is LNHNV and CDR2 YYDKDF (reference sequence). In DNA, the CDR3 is TGTGCCACCAGCAAATTAGACAGGGGCGTCTATGGCTACACCTTC. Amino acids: CATSKLDRGVYGYTF.

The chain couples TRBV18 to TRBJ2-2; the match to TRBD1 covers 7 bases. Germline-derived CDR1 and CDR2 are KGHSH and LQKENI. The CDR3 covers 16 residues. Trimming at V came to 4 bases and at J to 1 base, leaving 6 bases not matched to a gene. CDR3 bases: TGTGCCAGCTCACTCGCTCGGACAGGGAACACCGGGGAGCTGTTTTTT. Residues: CASSLARTGNTGELFF.

For the CDR3, the DNA is TGTGCCAGCAGTTCTCTGACAGGCGCAACTAATGAAAAACTGTTTTTT. Protein sequence: CASSSLTGATNEKLFF. This chain links TRBV28 with TRBJ1-4; tentative D call: TRBD1 (6 bases). This CDR3 is 16 amino acids long. V was cut by 4 bases and J by 0 bases, with 12 bases left in between. Germline loops: CDR1 MDHEN, CDR2 SYDVKM.

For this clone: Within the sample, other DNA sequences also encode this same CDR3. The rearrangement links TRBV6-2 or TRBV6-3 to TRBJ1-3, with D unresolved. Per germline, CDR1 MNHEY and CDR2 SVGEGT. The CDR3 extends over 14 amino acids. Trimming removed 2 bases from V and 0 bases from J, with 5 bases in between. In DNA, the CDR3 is TGTGCCAGCAGTTACGGCAGCTCTGGAAACACCATATATTTT. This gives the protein CASSYGSSGNTIYF.

The chain's CDR3 is CASSATGGAKYF. The CDR3 coding sequence is TGTGCCAGCAGCGCAACGGGGGGCGCGAAGTACTTC. The gene calls are TRBV11-1 and TRBJ2-7; tentatively, D is TRBD2 (7 bases). Looked up from germline, CDR1 is SGHAT and CDR2 is FQDESV (reference sequence). Trimming removed 5 bases at V and 11 bases at J, with 16 bases between. CDR3 size: 12 residues.

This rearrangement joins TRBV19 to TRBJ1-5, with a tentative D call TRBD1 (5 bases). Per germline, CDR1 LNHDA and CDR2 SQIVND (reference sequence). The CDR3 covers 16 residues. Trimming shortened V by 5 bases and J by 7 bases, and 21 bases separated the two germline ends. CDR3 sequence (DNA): TGTGCCAGTAGTCTACGGGGGTCGGGTCCGGGACAGCCCCAGCATTTT. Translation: CASSLRGSGPGQPQHF.

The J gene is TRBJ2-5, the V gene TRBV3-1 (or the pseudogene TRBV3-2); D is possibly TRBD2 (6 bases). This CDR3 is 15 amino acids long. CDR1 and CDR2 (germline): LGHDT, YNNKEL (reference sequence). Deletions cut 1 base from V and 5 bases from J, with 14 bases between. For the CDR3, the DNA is TGTGCCAGCAGCCAAGCCCCGCGGGGCAGGGAGACCCAGTACTTC. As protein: CASSQAPRGRETQYF.

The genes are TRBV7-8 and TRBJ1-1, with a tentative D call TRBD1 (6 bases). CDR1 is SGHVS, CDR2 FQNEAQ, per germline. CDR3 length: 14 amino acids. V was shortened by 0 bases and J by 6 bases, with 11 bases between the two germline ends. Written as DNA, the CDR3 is TGTGCCAGCAGCTTAGCGAGTGAGGGGGCTGAAGCTTTCTTT. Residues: CASSLASEGAEAFF. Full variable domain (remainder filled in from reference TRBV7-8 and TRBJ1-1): GAGVSQSPRYKVAKRGQDVALRCDPISGHVSLFWYQQALGQGPEFLTYFQNEAQLDKSGLPSDRFFAERPEGSVSTLKIQRTQQEDSAVYLCASSLASEGAEAFFGQGTRLTVV.

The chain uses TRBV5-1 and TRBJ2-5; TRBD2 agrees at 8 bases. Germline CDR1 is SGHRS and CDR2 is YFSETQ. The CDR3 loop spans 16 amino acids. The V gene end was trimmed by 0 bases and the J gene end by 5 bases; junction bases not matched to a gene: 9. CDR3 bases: TGCGCCAGCAGCTTGGTTGCGGGAGGAGGTTTGGAGACCCAGTACTTC. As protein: CASSLVAGGGLETQYF.

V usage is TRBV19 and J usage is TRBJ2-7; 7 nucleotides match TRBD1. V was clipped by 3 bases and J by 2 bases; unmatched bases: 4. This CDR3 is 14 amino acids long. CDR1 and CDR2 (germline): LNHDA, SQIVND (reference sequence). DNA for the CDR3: TGTGCCAGTAGTATCCGGCAGGGGGCCTACGAGCAGTACTTC. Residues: CASSIRQGAYEQYF.

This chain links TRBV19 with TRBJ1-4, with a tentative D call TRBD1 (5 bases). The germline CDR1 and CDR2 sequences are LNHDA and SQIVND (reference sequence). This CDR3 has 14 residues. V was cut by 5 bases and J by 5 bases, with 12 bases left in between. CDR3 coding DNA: TGTGCCAGTAGTCCCGGGGGGAGGAATGAAAAACTGTTTTTT. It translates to CASSPGGRNEKLFF.

The CDR3 coding sequence is TGTGCCAGCAGTACACGGACAGGGGTCAATCAGCCCCAGCATTTT. As protein: CASSTRTGVNQPQHF. The chain has TRBV2 and TRBJ1-5; TRBD1 matches 9 bases. V trimming: 5 bases; J trimming: 3 bases; junction bases outside the gene matches: 5. The CDR3 is made up of 15 amino acids. CDR1 is SNHLY and CDR2 is FYNNEI in the germline V gene.

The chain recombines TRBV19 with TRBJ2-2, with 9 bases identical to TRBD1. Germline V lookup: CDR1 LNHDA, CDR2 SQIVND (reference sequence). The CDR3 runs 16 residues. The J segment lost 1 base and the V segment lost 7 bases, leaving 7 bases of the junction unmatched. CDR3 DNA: TGTGCCAGTATCGACCCGGGACAGGGGAACACCGGGGAGCTGTTTTTT. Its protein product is CASIDPGQGNTGELFF.

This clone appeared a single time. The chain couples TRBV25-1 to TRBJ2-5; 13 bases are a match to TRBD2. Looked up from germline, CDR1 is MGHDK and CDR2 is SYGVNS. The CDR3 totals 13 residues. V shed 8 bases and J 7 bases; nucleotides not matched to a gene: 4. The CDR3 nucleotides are TGTGCCAGCCGACTAGCGGGAGGCGGGACCCAGTACTTC. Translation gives CASRLAGGGTQYF. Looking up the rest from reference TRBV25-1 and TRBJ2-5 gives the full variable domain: EADIYQTPRYLVIGTGKKITLECSQTMGHDKMYWYQQDPGMELHLIHYSYGVNSTEKGDLSSESTVSRIRTEHFPLTLESARPSHTSQYLCASRLAGGGTQYFGPGTRLLVL.

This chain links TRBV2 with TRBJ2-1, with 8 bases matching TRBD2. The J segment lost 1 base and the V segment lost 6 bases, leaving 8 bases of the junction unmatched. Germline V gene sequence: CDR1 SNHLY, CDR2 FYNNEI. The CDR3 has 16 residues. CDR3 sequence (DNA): TGTGCCAGCAGAGAAAGCGGGGGCGCTTCCTACAATGAGCAGTTCTTC. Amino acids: CASRESGGASYNEQFF.

CDR3 in amino acids: CSVLLASYEQYF. CDR3 in DNA: TGCAGCGTTCTCTTAGCCTCCTACGAGCAGTACTTC. The chain uses TRBV29-1 and TRBJ2-7; no definite D call. V dropped 5 bases and J dropped 0 bases, with 8 bases sitting between them. The CDR3 totals 12 residues. From germline, CDR1 is SQVTM and CDR2 ANQGSEA.

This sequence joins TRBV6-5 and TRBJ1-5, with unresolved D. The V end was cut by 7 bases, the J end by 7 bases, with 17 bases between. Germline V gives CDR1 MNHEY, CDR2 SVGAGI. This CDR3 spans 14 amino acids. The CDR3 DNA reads TGTGCCAGCACCAAATCGGGAGGAAGCCAGCCCCAGCATTTT. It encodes CASTKSGGSQPQHF.

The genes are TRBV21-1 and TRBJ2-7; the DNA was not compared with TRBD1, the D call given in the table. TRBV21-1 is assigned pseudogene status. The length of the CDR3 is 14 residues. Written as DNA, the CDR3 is TGTGCCAGCAGCAAAGGGGCCCCAGGGGCCGAGCAGTACTTC. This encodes CASSKGAPGAEQYF.

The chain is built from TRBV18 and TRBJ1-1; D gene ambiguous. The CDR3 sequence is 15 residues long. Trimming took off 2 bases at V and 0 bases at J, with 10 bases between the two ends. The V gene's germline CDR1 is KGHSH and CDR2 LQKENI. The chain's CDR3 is CASSPWPTMNTEAFF. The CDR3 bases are TGTGCCAGCTCACCATGGCCAACCATGAACACTGAAGCTTTCTTT.